The present T cell receptor (beta chain) was sequenced within a study of neurological immune-mediated disorders. Regarding the study as a whole: There were no CDR3 amino acid sequences shared by expanded clones across subjects, a result suggesting private repertoires in all groups.

Using its own MiXCR run on the 5' RACE reads, TCRdb lists one record per CDR3 protein. The repertoire holds roughly 50,000 distinct CDR3 sequences, with roughly 24% as singletons. Germline CDR1 LGHDT, CDR2 YNNKEL (reference sequence). The V and J ends lost 11 bases and 3 bases respectively, with 13 bases between them. The CDR3 extends over 12 amino acids. PBMCs stored at -80 C, 2 million in total, were the source of the unsorted libraries. In its sample, this clonotype was seen many times. Its specificity is unknown. Material: PBMCs. J is TRBJ1-2 and V is TRBV3-1; D is unresolved. The source of this sequence is a woman in her seventies in good health. CDR3 residues: CASIGTDYGYTF. CDR3 nucleotides: TGTGCCTCTATTGGTACGGACTATGGCTACACCTTC.